Listed below are T cell receptor beta chains from one sample, sequenced in a study of shared clonotypes between healthy human individuals. Measured with immunoSEQ multiplex PCR; TCRdb has only the in-frame clones, and not every one. Of roughly 1 million clones listed, roughly 80% were seen once; the top ten hold roughly 1.4%. Material for sequencing was memory CD4+ T cells sorted from blood. The receptors were gathered from a man aged 18 to 30 in good health. CDR3s include the opening cysteine and the closing phenylalanine or tryptophan. The D gene is left open where the match is weak. Clone sizes are given selectively: once, few, many, or a class where the clone is expanded.

length	size	V	D	J	DNA	CDR3
14	once	TRBV5-6	TRBD1	TRBJ1-1	TGTGCCAGCAGCTTCGGGACAGGGTTCACTGAAGCTTTCTTT	CASSFGTGFTEAFF
15	once	TRBV19	.	TRBJ2-1	TGTGCCAGTAGTATCCTCCGGACGTCCTACAATGAGCAGTTCTTC	CASSILRTSYNEQFF
13	once	TRBV10-3	.	TRBJ2-7	TGTGCCATCAGCCAACAGGTTTCCTACGAGCAGTACTTC	CAISQQVSYEQYF
17	once	TRBV21-1	.	TRBJ1-5	TGTGCCAGCAGCAAGCAGGAGACAGGCAGGTTGGGGCAGCCCCAGCATTTT	CASSKQETGRLGQPQHF
15	.	TRBV10-1	TRBD1	TRBJ2-1	TGCGCCAGCAGTGAGTCGGCGGCAGGGGGCAATGAGCAGTTCTTC	CASSESAAGGNEQFF
14	.	TRBV5-1	.	TRBJ1-1	TGCGCCAGCAGCACACAGGGATTTAACACTGAAGCTTTCTTT	CASSTQGFNTEAFF
16	.	TRBV18	.	TRBJ2-2	TGTGCCAGCTCACCACCTGCAGCGGGCGCCACCGGGGAGCTGTTTTTT	CASSPPAAGATGELFF
15	few	TRBV5-4	.	TRBJ1-4	TGTGCCAGCAGCTTTAATCACGGAGATAATGAAAAACTGTTTTTT	CASSFNHGDNEKLFF
13	many	TRBV5-5	TRBD1	TRBJ1-2	TGTGCCAGCAGGTGGACAGGGTTTTATGGCTACACCTTC	CASRWTGFYGYTF
13	few	TRBV5-8	.	TRBJ1-3	TGTGCCAGCAGCTCGGACATTGGAAACACCATATATTTT	CASSSDIGNTIYF
18	once	TRBV2	TRBD2	TRBJ2-1	TGTGCCAGCCTCGGGGGACTAGCGGGGCCCTACTCCTACAATGAGCAGTTCTTC	CASLGGLAGPYSYNEQFF
15	few	TRBV28	.	TRBJ1-1	TGTGCCAGCAGTTCCCCCGAGGTTTTGTGGACTGAAGCTTTCTTT	CASSSPEVLWTEAFF
13	.	TRBV7-2	TRBD1	TRBJ1-2	TGTGCCAGCAGAAGACAGGGGGTGGATGGCTACACCTTC	CASRRQGVDGYTF
13	.	TRBV30	.	TRBJ2-2	TGTGCCTGGCTAGCGTGGAACACCGGGGAGCTGTTTTTT	CAWLAWNTGELFF
15	.	TRBV5-4	.	TRBJ2-5	TGTGCCAGCAGCTTGTTGACGGGACGGCAAGAGACCCAGTACTTC	CASSLLTGRQETQYF
13	.	TRBV11-3	.	TRBJ2-5	TGTGCCAGCAGCTTAGGACTGCAAGAGACCCAGTACTTC	CASSLGLQETQYF
15	.	TRBV6-5	.	TRBJ1-3	TGTGCCAGCAGTTTGGGACCGACCTCTGGAAACACCATATATTTT	CASSLGPTSGNTIYF
14	.	TRBV7-6	.	TRBJ1-6	TGTGCCAGCAGCTTACGAACAGGGAATTCACCCCTCCACTTT	CASSLRTGNSPLHF
12	.	TRBV5-1	.	TRBJ2-1	TGCGCCAGCAGCTTGTTCCAGGGAGAGCAGTTCTTC	CASSLFQGEQFF
12	.	TRBV29-1	TRBD1	TRBJ1-2	TGCAGCGTTGGGCAGGGGGGCTATGGCTACACCTTC	CSVGQGGYGYTF
15	.	TRBV30	TRBD2	TRBJ2-7	TGTGCCTCCTCGGGACTAGCGGGGGGTTACTACGAGCAGTACTTC	CASSGLAGGYYEQYF
16	.	TRBV5-1	TRBD1	TRBJ1-3	TGCGCCAGCAGCCAAGACAGGGTCGAAACTGGAAACACCATATATTTT	CASSQDRVETGNTIYF
13	.	TRBV11-2	.	TRBJ2-1	TGTGCCAGCAGCTTAGGCAGAAACAATGAGCAGTTCTTC	CASSLGRNNEQFF
14	few	TRBV7-6	.	TRBJ2-4	TGTGCCAGCAGCTTGGTAGGAGGAGTAAACATTCAGTACTTC	CASSLVGGVNIQYF
15	.	TRBV19	.	TRBJ2-1	TGTGCCAGTACCTCAAAGCGGGCCGGCGGCAATGAGCAGTTCTTC	CASTSKRAGGNEQFF
14	once	TRBV28	TRBD2	TRBJ2-5	TGTGCCAGCAGTGGAGCGGGGGGTCGGGAGACCCAGTACTTC	CASSGAGGRETQYF
16	.	TRBV2	TRBD1	TRBJ1-2	TGTGCCAGCAGTGTCTCCGGGACAGGCCTCGCGGATGGCTACACCTTC	CASSVSGTGLADGYTF
15	once	TRBV14	.	TRBJ2-7	TGTGCCAGCAGCCAAGACCAGGGGCGCTCCTACGAGCAGTACTTC	CASSQDQGRSYEQYF
15	.	TRBV19	TRBD2	TRBJ2-2	TGTGCCAGTCTCCGGGGGGAAGCGAACACCGGGGAGCTGTTTTTT	CASLRGEANTGELFF
15	.	TRBV5-5	.	TRBJ1-1	TGTGCCAGCAGCTTGGAAGAAACGTGGTTCAGTGAAGCTTTCTTT	CASSLEETWFSEAFF
14	.	TRBV12-5	.	TRBJ2-3	TGTGCTAGTGCCTGGGGAGTTAGCACAGATACGCAGTATTTT	CASAWGVSTDTQYF
13	once	TRBV27	.	TRBJ1-5	TGTGCCAGCAGTGACCTACAGGGTCAGCCCCAGCATTTT	CASSDLQGQPQHF
16	.	TRBV2	.	TRBJ1-6	TGTGCCAGCTGCGTAGACTCCCTGAACCTGAATTCACCCCTCCACTTT	CASCVDSLNLNSPLHF
17	.	TRBV5-1	.	TRBJ2-3	TGCGCCAGCAGCTTGGATCTAGGGAACAGCGGCACAGATACGCAGTATTTT	CASSLDLGNSGTDTQYF
16	.	TRBV5-1	.	TRBJ1-6	TGCGCCAGCAGCTTGAGCGGCGAGGGGTCTAATTCACCCCTCCACTTT	CASSLSGEGSNSPLHF
15	.	TRBV6-5	.	TRBJ2-3	TGTGCCAGCAGTTACTCAGAGAGCGGCACAGATACGCAGTATTTT	CASSYSESGTDTQYF
11	.	TRBV5-6	.	TRBJ1-2	TGTGCCAGCAGCTTGGGGGGAGGCTACACCTTC	CASSLGGGYTF
16	.	TRBV7-2	TRBD2	TRBJ2-1	TGTGCCAGCAGCCTGTTAGCGGGCACCTCCTACAATGAGCAGTTCTTC	CASSLLAGTSYNEQFF
15	.	TRBV5-1	.	TRBJ2-2	TGCGCCAGCAGCTCCGGGACGGGTAACACCGGGGAGCTGTTTTTT	CASSSGTGNTGELFF
14	.	TRBV30	TRBD1	TRBJ1-5	TGTGCCTGGAGTCCACAGGGGGCCGGCCAGCCCCAGCATTTT	CAWSPQGAGQPQHF
15	.	TRBV2	.	TRBJ2-7	TGTGCCAGCAGTGAAGCACGGCAGGGCCTCCACGAGCAGTACTTC	CASSEARQGLHEQYF
15	.	TRBV5-8	.	TRBJ2-6	TGTGCCAGCAGCTGGCTTTACTCTGGGGCCAACGTCCTGACTTTC	CASSWLYSGANVLTF
15	once	TRBV6-6	.	TRBJ2-1	TGTGCCAGCTCTACAGGGAAGCGTGCCTACAATGAGCAGTTCTTC	CASSTGKRAYNEQFF
15	.	TRBV11-2	TRBD2	TRBJ2-1	TGTGCCAGCAGCTTAGAATTAGCGGGGGGGCCTGAGCAGTTCTTC	CASSLELAGGPEQFF
13	.	TRBV6-1	.	TRBJ2-4	TGTGCCAGCAGTGTCTATTACAAAAACATTCAGTACTTC	CASSVYYKNIQYF
16	.	TRBV23-1	.	TRBJ2-1	TGCGCCAGCAGTCAATCGGGAACTAGGCGAAACAATGAGCAGTTCTTC	CASSQSGTRRNNEQFF
15	few	TRBV11-2	.	TRBJ2-7	TGTGCCAGCAGCTTAGAGGTGCGGGGTCCCTACGAGCAGTACTTC	CASSLEVRGPYEQYF
13	few	TRBV6-1	.	TRBJ1-5	TGTGCCAGCAGTGAGGGGACCCATCAGCCCCAGCATTTT	CASSEGTHQPQHF
13	.	TRBV29-1	.	TRBJ2-5	TGCAGCGTTATGACAGGTACCCAAGAGACCCAGTACTTC	CSVMTGTQETQYF
15	few	TRBV5-1	.	TRBJ2-3	TGCGCCAGCAGCCGGGCCGGGGTTTCCCCAGATACGCAGTATTTT	CASSRAGVSPDTQYF
15	.	TRBV5-4	TRBD1	TRBJ2-1	TGTGCCAGCAGCTTGCAAACAGGGGCCTACAATGAGCAGTTCTTC	CASSLQTGAYNEQFF
14	.	TRBV28	.	TRBJ2-1	TGTGCCAGCAGTCCCCCCACAGGGTCGATTAAGCAGTTCTTC	CASSPPTGSIKQFF